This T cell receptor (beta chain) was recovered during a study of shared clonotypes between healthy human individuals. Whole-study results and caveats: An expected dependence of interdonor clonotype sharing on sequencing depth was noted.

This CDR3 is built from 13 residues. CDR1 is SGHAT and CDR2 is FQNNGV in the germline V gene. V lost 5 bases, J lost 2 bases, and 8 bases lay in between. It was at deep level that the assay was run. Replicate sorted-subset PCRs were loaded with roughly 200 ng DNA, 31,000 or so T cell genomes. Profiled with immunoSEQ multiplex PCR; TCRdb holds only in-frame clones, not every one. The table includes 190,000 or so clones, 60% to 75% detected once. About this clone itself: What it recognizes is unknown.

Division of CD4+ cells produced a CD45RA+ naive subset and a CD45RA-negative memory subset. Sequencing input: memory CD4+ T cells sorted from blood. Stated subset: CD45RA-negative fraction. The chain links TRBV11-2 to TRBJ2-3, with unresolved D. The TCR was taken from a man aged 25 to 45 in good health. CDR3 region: CASSSPITDTQYF. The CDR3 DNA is TGTGCCAGCAGCAGTCCCATCACAGATACGCAGTATTTT.